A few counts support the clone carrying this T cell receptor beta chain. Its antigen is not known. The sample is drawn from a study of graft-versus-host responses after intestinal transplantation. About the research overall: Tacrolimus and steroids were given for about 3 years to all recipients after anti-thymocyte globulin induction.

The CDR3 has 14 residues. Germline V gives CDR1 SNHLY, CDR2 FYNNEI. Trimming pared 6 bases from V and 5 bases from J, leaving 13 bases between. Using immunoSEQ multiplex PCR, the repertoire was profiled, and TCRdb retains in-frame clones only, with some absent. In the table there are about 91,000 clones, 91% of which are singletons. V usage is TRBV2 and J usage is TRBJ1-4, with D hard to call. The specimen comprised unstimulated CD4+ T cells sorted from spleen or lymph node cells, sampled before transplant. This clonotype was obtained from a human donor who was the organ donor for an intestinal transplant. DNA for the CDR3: TGTGCCAGCAGAGTAGGAGGTGGGAATGAAAAACTGTTTTTT. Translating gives CASRVGGGNEKLFF.